The T cell receptor (beta chain) described here comes from a study of shared clonotypes between healthy human individuals. Study-level background: Every donor yielded three CD4 naive, three CD4 memory, two CD8 naive and one CD8 memory plate.

The method was immunoSEQ multiplex PCR; TCRdb's version includes in-frame clones alone and lacks a portion of them. Here the sample spans around 1.1 million clones, approximately 80% being singletons. CDR1 is LNHDA and CDR2 is SQIVND in the germline V gene (reference sequence). V shed 1 base, J shed 6 bases, and the junction held 6 bases outside the gene matches. The CDR3 consists of 15 residues. Sequencing input: memory CD4+ T cells from PBMCs. The sample's subset: CD45RA-negative fraction. This TCR derives from a man between 18 and 29 years old in good health. Some clones in this sample may be carry-over from other donors' samples. The chain is built from TRBV19 and TRBJ2-3, with 8 bases fitting TRBD2. CDR3 in amino acids: CASSIVGAGVDTQYF. In nucleotides, the CDR3 is TGTGCCAGTAGTATAGTAGGAGCGGGGGTGGATACGCAGTATTTT.